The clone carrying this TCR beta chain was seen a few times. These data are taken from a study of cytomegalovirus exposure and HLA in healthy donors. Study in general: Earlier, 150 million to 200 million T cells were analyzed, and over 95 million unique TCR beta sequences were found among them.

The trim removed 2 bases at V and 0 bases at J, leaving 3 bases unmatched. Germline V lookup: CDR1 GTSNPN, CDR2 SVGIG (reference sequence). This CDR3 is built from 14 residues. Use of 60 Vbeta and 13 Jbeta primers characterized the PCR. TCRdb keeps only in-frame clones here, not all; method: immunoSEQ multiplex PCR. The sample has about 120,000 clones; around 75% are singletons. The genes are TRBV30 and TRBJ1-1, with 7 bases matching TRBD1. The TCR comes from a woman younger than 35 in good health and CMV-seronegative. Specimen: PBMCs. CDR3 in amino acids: CAWSTGALNTEAFF. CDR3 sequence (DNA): TGTGCCTGGAGTACAGGGGCTTTGAACACTGAAGCTTTCTTT.